This TCR beta chain was documented in a study of blood T cells in healthy people across ages (dated by TCRdb to 2014 to 2015). Describing the broader study: Template switching captured roughly one uniquely barcoded TCR beta cDNA molecule per two T cells in model experiments. To track age-related changes in TCR beta repertoire diversity, the study relied on deep sequencing normalized with unique cDNA molecular identifiers. Donors were grouped into four age groups: young (average roughly 15 years), middle-aged (roughly 38), aged (roughly 62) and long-lived (roughly 80). To avoid experimental bias, donors of different ages were distributed randomly across sequencing lanes. For two donors (one aged 18 to 30 and one aged 80 or older), the study analyzed two additional independent replicas of 1 million unique cDNA reads from the same blood draw. What the research found in general, with its limitations: The percentage of naive T cells measured by flow cytometry correlated strongly with observed TCR beta diversity. Because the CMV infection status of the donors was unknown, age-related changes in expanded clonotypes may potentially have been confounded. Because profiling used bulk unsorted PBMCs, naive and antigen-experienced compartments could not be compared conclusively. Estimates of total diversity based on one million sequenced T cells were considered lower bounds and underestimates. As age increased, observed TCR beta diversity per million T cells dropped in a roughly linear way, and a significant reduction was already evident by age about 40. Compared with the aged group, the long-lived group had more naive CD4+ T cells, fewer expanded clones and increased TCR diversity, a pattern suggesting age selection.

The CDR3 numbers 12 residues from cysteine through phenylalanine. Only CDR3 DNA is held: 36 bases, read in frame from base 1. Trimming takes 4 bases off V and 8 bases off J; junction bases not matched to a gene: 7. Based on the germline V gene, the CDR1 and CDR2 sequences are SQVTM and ANQGSEA. The receptor library was made with 5' RACE. The sample was run on an Illumina HiSeq 2500. A second about 7 to 11 cycle PCR used a sample-barcoded 5' primer and a J-beta primer mix. A template-switch 5' adaptor carrying 12 random nucleotides introduced a unique molecular identifier onto each TCR beta cDNA molecule. Each sample yielded at least 3 million CDR3-containing paired-end reads. The Mint cDNA synthesis kit, primed by a TRBC-specific oligonucleotide, was used to synthesize first-strand cDNA from all RNA. Following uracil-DNA glycosylase treatment, a first 18-cycle PCR with universal primers M1SS and BC2_uni_R was performed on all cDNA. In the source study's methods: For normalization, 1 million high-quality reads, each with a distinct molecular identifier, were randomly selected from each sample. Reads sharing molecular identifiers were discarded rather than binned into consensus sequences. MiTCR, set to a Q25 quality threshold and the strictest error-elimination algorithm, was used for CDR3 identification, clonotype clustering and error correction. A nonparametric unseen species model with Euler transformation was used to estimate a lower bound on total TCR beta diversity. TCRdb reprocessing: public reads trimmed at Q25 with fastp, clones called with MiXCR, in-frame beta chains kept. Each entry is one CDR3 protein sequence, shown with its most common DNA and genes. None of the V and J calls come from the authors' own analysis; TCRdb made them. This sample comprises 1.2 million to 1.5 million distinct CDR3 sequences, 42% of them detected only once. The leading ten clones occupy 7.9% of the sample.

Systemically healthy Caucasian individuals from Russia, 39 in total and aged about 6 to 90 years, were included as donors. Each donor gave ten milliliters of peripheral blood, collected into EDTA-treated Vacutainer tubes. Ficoll-Paque density-gradient centrifugation was used to isolate PBMCs, with at least 6.5 million per sample. Trizol reagent was used to extract total RNA from the PBMCs, yielding at least 6 micrograms per sample. For every donor, an aliquot of PBMCs went through flow cytometry to measure the percentages of naive CD45RAhigh/CD27high T cells. In this sample, this clonotype turned up a few times. Its binding antigen is unknown. The sample holds no much larger clone one base away, and base qualities are not on file.

This receptor chain uses TRBV29-1 and TRBJ1-1; the junction holds 7 bases that match TRBD1. The sequence was obtained from a woman under 30 in good health. Material: blood. The DNA is TGCAGCGTTGGACTACAGGGGTGGGAAGCTTTCTTT. The resulting protein is CSVGLQGWEAFF.